Listed below are T cell receptor beta chains from one sample, sequenced in a study of blood T cell repertoires in COVID-19. TCRdb's table, derived via immunoSEQ multiplex PCR, lists solely in-frame clones and lacks some. The sample has about 240,000 clones; around four fifths are singletons. Sequenced: peripheral blood. The source is a woman in her seventies with acute or convalescent COVID-19. The CDR3 runs from the conserved cysteine through the conserved F or W. Fields, in order: J gene, V gene, clone size, D gene, CDR3 length, CDR3 protein, CDR3 DNA. The D gene is left open where the match is weak. For some rows the clone size is stated as once, few or many, or as a class when expanded; others skip it.

j_call: TRBJ1-1; v_call: TRBV7-9; clone_size: -; d_call: -; cdr3_length: 13; cdr3_aa: CASTWAANTEAFF; cdr3_nt: TGTGCCAGCACCTGGGCAGCGAACACTGAAGCTTTCTTT
j_call: TRBJ2-1; v_call: TRBV5-4; clone_size: -; d_call: TRBD2; cdr3_length: 16; cdr3_aa: CASSLGREGRVNEQFF; cdr3_nt: TGTGCCAGCAGCCTGGGACGAGAAGGGAGGGTCAATGAGCAGTTCTTC
j_call: TRBJ1-2; v_call: TRBV6-6; clone_size: -; d_call: -; cdr3_length: 13; cdr3_aa: CASLTRANYGYTF; cdr3_nt: TGTGCCAGCTTGACCAGGGCCAACTATGGCTACACCTTC
j_call: TRBJ1-2; v_call: TRBV13; clone_size: few; d_call: -; cdr3_length: 12; cdr3_aa: CASSLVGGGYTF; cdr3_nt: TGTGCCAGCAGCTTAGTAGGGGGTGGCTACACCTTC
j_call: TRBJ2-3; v_call: TRBV7-6; clone_size: -; d_call: TRBD1; cdr3_length: 16; cdr3_aa: CASSPGLGGITDTQYF; cdr3_nt: TGTGCCAGCAGCCCGGGCCTAGGGGGCATCACAGATACGCAGTATTTT
j_call: TRBJ1-2; v_call: TRBV9; clone_size: once; d_call: TRBD1; cdr3_length: 14; cdr3_aa: CASTEYDRGHGYTF; cdr3_nt: TGTGCCAGCACAGAATATGACAGGGGACACGGCTACACCTTC
j_call: TRBJ2-5; v_call: TRBV28; clone_size: -; d_call: -; cdr3_length: 13; cdr3_aa: CASSLGGEETQYF; cdr3_nt: TGTGCCAGCAGTTTAGGAGGGGAAGAGACCCAGTACTTC
j_call: TRBJ1-5; v_call: TRBV7-2; clone_size: -; d_call: TRBD1; cdr3_length: 15; cdr3_aa: CASSHRGQGYQPQHF; cdr3_nt: TGTGCCAGCAGCCACCGGGGACAGGGGTATCAGCCCCAGCATTTT
j_call: TRBJ2-5; v_call: TRBV7-7; clone_size: -; d_call: TRBD2; cdr3_length: 15; cdr3_aa: CASSGLAGSQETQYF; cdr3_nt: TGTGCTAGCAGTGGACTAGCGGGTTCTCAAGAGACCCAGTACTTC
j_call: TRBJ2-5; v_call: TRBV4-2; clone_size: -; d_call: TRBD2; cdr3_length: 14; cdr3_aa: CASSRLAGEETQYF; cdr3_nt: TGTGCCAGCAGCCGACTAGCGGGGGAAGAGACCCAGTACTTC
j_call: TRBJ2-7; v_call: TRBV6-5; clone_size: -; d_call: TRBD1; cdr3_length: 14; cdr3_aa: CASSYAQGAYEQYF; cdr3_nt: TGTGCCAGCAGTTACGCACAGGGGGCCTACGAGCAGTACTTC
j_call: TRBJ2-2; v_call: TRBV10-3; clone_size: -; d_call: -; cdr3_length: 15; cdr3_aa: CAIRNDRLNTGELFF; cdr3_nt: TGTGCCATCAGAAACGACAGGCTGAACACCGGGGAGCTGTTTTTT
j_call: TRBJ2-6; v_call: TRBV28; clone_size: -; d_call: -; cdr3_length: 15; cdr3_aa: CASSLSGPGANVLTF; cdr3_nt: TGTGCCAGCAGTTTATCAGGGCCTGGGGCCAACGTCCTGACTTTC
j_call: TRBJ2-2; v_call: TRBV5-4; clone_size: few; d_call: TRBD2; cdr3_length: 16; cdr3_aa: CASSLGSGGSTGELFF; cdr3_nt: TGTGCCAGCAGCTTGGGTAGCGGGGGGTCCACCGGGGAGCTGTTTTTT
j_call: TRBJ2-1; v_call: TRBV24-1; clone_size: -; d_call: -; cdr3_length: 15; cdr3_aa: CATSGVNGGYNEQFF; cdr3_nt: TGTGCCACCAGTGGGGTAAATGGAGGCTACAATGAGCAGTTCTTC
j_call: TRBJ1-1; v_call: TRBV12-3/TRBV12-4; clone_size: -; d_call: TRBD1; cdr3_length: 12; cdr3_aa: CASRTGVTEAFF; cdr3_nt: TGTGCCAGCAGGACAGGGGTCACTGAAGCTTTCTTT
j_call: TRBJ1-2; v_call: TRBV3-1/TRBV3-2; clone_size: -; d_call: -; cdr3_length: 13; cdr3_aa: CASSQDVRDGYTF; cdr3_nt: TGTGCCAGCAGCCAAGATGTTAGAGATGGCTACACCTTC
j_call: TRBJ1-5; v_call: TRBV13; clone_size: -; d_call: -; cdr3_length: 14; cdr3_aa: CASSLGRSNQPQHF; cdr3_nt: TGTGCCAGCAGCTTAGGACGGAGCAATCAGCCCCAGCATTTT
j_call: TRBJ1-5; v_call: TRBV28; clone_size: -; d_call: TRBD1; cdr3_length: 15; cdr3_aa: CASSSGQGSNQPQHF; cdr3_nt: TGTGCCAGCAGTTCCGGACAGGGCAGCAATCAGCCCCAGCATTTT
j_call: TRBJ1-2; v_call: TRBV9; clone_size: -; d_call: TRBD1; cdr3_length: 15; cdr3_aa: CASSAVDRGLNGYTF; cdr3_nt: TGTGCCAGCAGCGCAGTCGACAGGGGGCTGAATGGCTACACCTTC
j_call: TRBJ2-5; v_call: TRBV7-9; clone_size: -; d_call: -; cdr3_length: 13; cdr3_aa: CASSVGASETQYF; cdr3_nt: TGTGCCAGCAGCGTGGGGGCCTCAGAGACCCAGTACTTC
j_call: TRBJ2-3; v_call: TRBV4-3; clone_size: -; d_call: TRBD1; cdr3_length: 13; cdr3_aa: CASSRQGQGTQYF; cdr3_nt: TGCGCCAGCAGCCGCCAGGGACAGGGGACGCAGTATTTT
j_call: TRBJ1-6; v_call: TRBV4-3; clone_size: -; d_call: -; cdr3_length: 15; cdr3_aa: CASSSEQLLGAPLHF; cdr3_nt: TGCGCCAGCAGCTCAGAGCAACTTTTAGGGGCACCCCTCCACTTT
j_call: TRBJ2-1; v_call: TRBV7-9; clone_size: once; d_call: -; cdr3_length: 15; cdr3_aa: CASSLGGVAYNEQFF; cdr3_nt: TGTGCCAGCAGCTTAGGCGGGGTCGCCTACAATGAGCAGTTCTTC
j_call: TRBJ1-4; v_call: TRBV6-2/TRBV6-3; clone_size: -; d_call: -; cdr3_length: 16; cdr3_aa: CASSYPGMTGRWELFF; cdr3_nt: TGTGCCAGCAGTTATCCGGGGATGACAGGTCGTTGGGAACTGTTTTTT
j_call: TRBJ2-3; v_call: TRBV14; clone_size: -; d_call: TRBD2; cdr3_length: 19; cdr3_aa: CASSQGLGFRGGLTDTQYF; cdr3_nt: TGTGCCAGCAGCCAAGGATTAGGATTCCGCGGGGGGCTCACAGATACGCAGTATTTT
j_call: TRBJ2-7; v_call: TRBV5-6; clone_size: -; d_call: -; cdr3_length: 14; cdr3_aa: CASRTRTGTYEQYF; cdr3_nt: TGTGCCAGCAGGACGAGAACAGGGACATACGAGCAGTACTTC
j_call: TRBJ1-1; v_call: TRBV28; clone_size: -; d_call: -; cdr3_length: 12; cdr3_aa: CASSLTAGLAFF; cdr3_nt: TGTGCCAGCAGTTTAACGGCAGGGTTAGCTTTCTTT
j_call: TRBJ1-2; v_call: TRBV3-1/TRBV3-2; clone_size: -; d_call: -; cdr3_length: 14; cdr3_aa: CASSQWGEDYGYTF; cdr3_nt: TGTGCCAGCAGCCAATGGGGGGAGGACTATGGCTACACCTTC
j_call: TRBJ1-2; v_call: TRBV10-3; clone_size: -; d_call: TRBD1; cdr3_length: 14; cdr3_aa: CAISGGQGVGGYTF; cdr3_nt: TGTGCCATCAGTGGGGGACAGGGCGTAGGCGGCTACACCTTC
j_call: TRBJ1-2; v_call: TRBV6-5; clone_size: -; d_call: -; cdr3_length: 15; cdr3_aa: CATTDSFTLSYGYTF; cdr3_nt: TGTGCCACCACGGACAGTTTTACCCTTAGCTATGGCTACACCTTC
j_call: TRBJ2-7; v_call: TRBV7-2; clone_size: -; d_call: -; cdr3_length: 15; cdr3_aa: CASSLAAGEPYEQYF; cdr3_nt: TGTGCCAGCAGCTTAGCGGCAGGGGAGCCCTACGAGCAGTACTTC
j_call: TRBJ1-2; v_call: TRBV3-1/TRBV3-2; clone_size: -; d_call: TRBD1; cdr3_length: 15; cdr3_aa: CASSPGTGVSYGYTF; cdr3_nt: TGTGCCAGCAGTCCCGGGACAGGCGTCAGCTATGGCTACACCTTC
j_call: TRBJ2-1; v_call: TRBV7-9; clone_size: once; d_call: -; cdr3_length: 13; cdr3_aa: CASSLPPYNEQFF; cdr3_nt: TGTGCCAGCAGCCTCCCTCCCTACAATGAGCAGTTCTTC
j_call: TRBJ1-1; v_call: TRBV2; clone_size: -; d_call: -; cdr3_length: 15; cdr3_aa: CASSDPGTANTEAFF; cdr3_nt: TGTGCCAGCAGTGACCCCGGGACTGCGAACACTGAAGCTTTCTTT
j_call: TRBJ2-7; v_call: TRBV6-5; clone_size: -; d_call: -; cdr3_length: 14; cdr3_aa: CATEAGATFYEQYF; cdr3_nt: TGTGCCACCGAGGCGGGGGCCACCTTCTACGAGCAGTACTTC
j_call: TRBJ1-3; v_call: TRBV27; clone_size: once; d_call: -; cdr3_length: 14; cdr3_aa: CASSPYPPGNTIYF; cdr3_nt: TGTGCCAGCAGTCCCTATCCCCCTGGAAACACCATATATTTT
j_call: TRBJ2-4; v_call: TRBV29-1; clone_size: -; d_call: -; cdr3_length: 14; cdr3_aa: CSVEGGDAKNIQYF; cdr3_nt: TGCAGCGTTGAGGGAGGTGATGCCAAAAACATTCAGTACTTC
j_call: TRBJ1-5; v_call: TRBV6-5; clone_size: -; d_call: -; cdr3_length: 15; cdr3_aa: CASTSNLGSNQPQHF; cdr3_nt: TGTGCCAGCACTTCAAATCTAGGAAGCAATCAGCCCCAGCATTTT
j_call: TRBJ1-2; v_call: TRBV5-8; clone_size: -; d_call: -; cdr3_length: 16; cdr3_aa: CASSPHHPRANYGYTF; cdr3_nt: TGTGCCAGCAGCCCACACCACCCCCGGGCTAACTATGGCTACACCTTC
j_call: TRBJ2-3; v_call: TRBV7-8; clone_size: -; d_call: -; cdr3_length: 17; cdr3_aa: CASSLYRRSAGTDTQYF; cdr3_nt: TGTGCCAGCAGCTTATACCGCCGCTCGGCGGGCACAGATACGCAGTATTTT
j_call: TRBJ1-2; v_call: TRBV2; clone_size: few; d_call: TRBD1; cdr3_length: 15; cdr3_aa: CASRKSQDRGLGYTF; cdr3_nt: TGTGCCAGCAGGAAAAGTCAGGACAGGGGGCTTGGCTACACCTTC
j_call: TRBJ1-3; v_call: TRBV10-3; clone_size: -; d_call: TRBD1; cdr3_length: 18; cdr3_aa: CAITPRDRLNTFGNTIYF; cdr3_nt: TGTGCCATCACCCCACGGGACAGACTAAATACCTTTGGAAACACCATATATTTT
j_call: TRBJ1-4; v_call: TRBV4-2; clone_size: -; d_call: TRBD1; cdr3_length: 19; cdr3_aa: CASSQGSGTGVLTNEKLFF; cdr3_nt: TGTGCCAGCAGCCAGGGATCCGGGACAGGAGTCCTTACTAATGAAAAACTGTTTTTT
j_call: TRBJ2-7; v_call: TRBV11-1; clone_size: -; d_call: TRBD1; cdr3_length: 16; cdr3_aa: CASSFNTGTGFYEQYF; cdr3_nt: TGTGCCAGCAGTTTTAACACCGGGACAGGATTTTACGAGCAGTACTTC
j_call: TRBJ1-1; v_call: TRBV7-2; clone_size: -; d_call: TRBD1; cdr3_length: 16; cdr3_aa: CASSSPFRTGNTEAFF; cdr3_nt: TGTGCCAGCAGCTCACCCTTCCGGACAGGGAACACTGAAGCTTTCTTT
j_call: TRBJ1-1; v_call: TRBV15; clone_size: -; d_call: -; cdr3_length: 14; cdr3_aa: CATSRGPEPTEAFF; cdr3_nt: TGTGCCACCAGCAGAGGACCGGAGCCCACTGAAGCTTTCTTT
j_call: TRBJ1-1; v_call: TRBV3-1/TRBV3-2; clone_size: -; d_call: -; cdr3_length: 15; cdr3_aa: CASSQNWGTKGGAFF; cdr3_nt: TGTGCCAGCAGCCAAAATTGGGGGACCAAGGGAGGAGCTTTCTTT
j_call: TRBJ2-3; v_call: TRBV7-2; clone_size: -; d_call: TRBD2; cdr3_length: 15; cdr3_aa: CASSLAGGATDTQYF; cdr3_nt: TGTGCCAGCAGCTTAGCCGGGGGGGCCACAGATACGCAGTATTTT
j_call: TRBJ1-1; v_call: TRBV12-3/TRBV12-4; clone_size: few; d_call: -; cdr3_length: 11; cdr3_aa: CASTKNTEAFF; cdr3_nt: TGTGCCAGCACCAAGAACACTGAAGCTTTCTTT
j_call: TRBJ1-2; v_call: TRBV3-1/TRBV3-2; clone_size: -; d_call: -; cdr3_length: 12; cdr3_aa: CASSQGSVGYTF; cdr3_nt: TGTGCCAGCAGCCAAGGTTCGGTAGGCTACACCTTC